This T cell receptor beta chain derives from a study of cytomegalovirus exposure and HLA in healthy donors. PCR used 60 Vbeta primers and 13 Jbeta primers. Data came from immunoSEQ multiplex PCR; TCRdb stores just in-frame clones and leaves some out. The data contain a few hundred thousand clones, 77% of them singletons. Of note for this clone: Its antigen is not identified.

Study results and caveats: The investigators catalogued 150 to 200 TCR beta chains as cytomegalovirus-associated. A cluster of highly shared sequence variants was likely a sequencing artifact.

Donors were nominally healthy when sampled, though unrecorded immune exposures were likely. The TCR was taken from a woman in her sixties in good health and CMV-seropositive. Sequencing was performed on PBMCs.

In DNA form, the CDR3 reads TGTGCCAGCAGTGACTACCTCCTCTACACCTTC. This sequence encodes CASSDYLLYTF. The chain recombines TRBV28 with TRBJ1-2; D remains unclear. This CDR3 has 11 residues. Germline CDR1 reads MDHEN; CDR2 reads SYDVKM. Deletions cut 5 bases from V and 10 bases from J, with 11 bases between.